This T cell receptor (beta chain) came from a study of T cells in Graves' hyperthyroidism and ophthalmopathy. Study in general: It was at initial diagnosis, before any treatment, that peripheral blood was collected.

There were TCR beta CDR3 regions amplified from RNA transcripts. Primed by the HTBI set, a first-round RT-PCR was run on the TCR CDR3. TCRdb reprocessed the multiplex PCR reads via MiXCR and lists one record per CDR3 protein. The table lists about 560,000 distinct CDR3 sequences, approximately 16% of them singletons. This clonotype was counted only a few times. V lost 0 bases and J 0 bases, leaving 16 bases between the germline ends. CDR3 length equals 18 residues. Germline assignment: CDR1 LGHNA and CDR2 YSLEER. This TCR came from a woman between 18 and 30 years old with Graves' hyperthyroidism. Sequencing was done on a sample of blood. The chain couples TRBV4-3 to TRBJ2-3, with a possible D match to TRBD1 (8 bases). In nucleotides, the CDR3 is TGCGCCAGCAGCCAAGAGCGTACAGGGGGGGGCAGCACAGATACGCAGTATTTT. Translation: CASSQERTGGGSTDTQYF.